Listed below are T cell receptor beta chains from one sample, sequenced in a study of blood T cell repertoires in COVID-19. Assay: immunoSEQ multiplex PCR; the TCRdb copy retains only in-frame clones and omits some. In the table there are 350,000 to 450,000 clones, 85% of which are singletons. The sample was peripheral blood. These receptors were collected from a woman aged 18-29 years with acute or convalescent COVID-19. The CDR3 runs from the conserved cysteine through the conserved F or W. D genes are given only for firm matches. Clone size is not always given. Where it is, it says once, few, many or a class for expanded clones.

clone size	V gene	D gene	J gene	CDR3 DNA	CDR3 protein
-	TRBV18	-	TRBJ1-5	TGTGCCAGCTCCCAACTCGTAAGCAATCAGCCCCAGCATTTT	CASSQLVSNQPQHF
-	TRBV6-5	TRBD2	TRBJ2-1	TGTGCCAGCACCGAAACCGGGACTAGCAACAATGAGCAGTTCTTC	CASTETGTSNNEQFF
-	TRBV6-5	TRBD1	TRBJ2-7	TGTGCCAGCAGCACCACAGGGGTTGGCACCTACGAGCAGTACTTC	CASSTTGVGTYEQYF
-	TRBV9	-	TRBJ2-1	TGTGCCAGCGGGCGGGACTCCTACAATGAGCAGTTCTTC	CASGRDSYNEQFF
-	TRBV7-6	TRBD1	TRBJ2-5	TGTGCCAGCAGCTTGACAGGGGGTCAAGAGACCCAGTACTTC	CASSLTGGQETQYF
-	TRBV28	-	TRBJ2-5	TGTGCCATCTACTCAGGGGCCCAAGAGACCCAGTACTTC	CAIYSGAQETQYF
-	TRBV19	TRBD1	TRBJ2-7	TGTGCCAGTAGTATCTCAGGGGGCAACAACGAGCAGTACTTC	CASSISGGNNEQYF
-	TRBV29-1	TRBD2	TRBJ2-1	TGCAGCGTTGAGGGGCGGGAGGGCCGTGGGCAGTTCTTC	CSVEGREGRGQFF
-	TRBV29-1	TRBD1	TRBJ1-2	TGCAGCGTTCAGGGGGCGCGGGGCTACACCTTC	CSVQGARGYTF
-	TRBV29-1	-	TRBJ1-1	TGCAGCGTTGGGACAGTGAACACTGAAGCTTTCTTT	CSVGTVNTEAFF
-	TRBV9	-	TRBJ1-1	TGTGCCAGCAGCGCCGGGAGGGACCTCGAAGCTTTCTTT	CASSAGRDLEAFF
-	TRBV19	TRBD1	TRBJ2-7	TGTGCCAGTAGTGGGCGACAGGGTAGAGACTACGAGCAGTACTTC	CASSGRQGRDYEQYF
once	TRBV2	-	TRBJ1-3	TGTGCCAGCAGTGAAATCACAGTCTCTGGAAACACCATATATTTT	CASSEITVSGNTIYF
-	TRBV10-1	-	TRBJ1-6	TGCGCCAGCCCTAGGGGGGAGGGGCTAAATCTATATTCACCCCTCCACTTT	CASPRGEGLNLYSPLHF
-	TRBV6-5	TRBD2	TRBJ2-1	TGTGCCAGCAGTTCGCGGGCGGGAGAAAGAGTTGAGCAGTTCTTC	CASSSRAGERVEQFF
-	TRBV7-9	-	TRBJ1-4	TGTGCCAGCAGCCCGCAGGGAGGTGAAAAACTGTTTTTT	CASSPQGGEKLFF
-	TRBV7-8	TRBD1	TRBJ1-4	TGTGCCAGCAGCTTATTGCAGGGGGCGGAAGAAAAACTGTTTTTT	CASSLLQGAEEKLFF
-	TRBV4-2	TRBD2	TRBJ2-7	TGTGCCAGCAGCCAAGAAATAACTAGCGGGAGGGTAAGAGGTTACGAGCAGTACTTC	CASSQEITSGRVRGYEQYF
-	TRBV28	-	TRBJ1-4	TGTGCCAGCAGTCTCAACCGGGGCGCGGGAAGTGAAAAACTGTTTTTT	CASSLNRGAGSEKLFF
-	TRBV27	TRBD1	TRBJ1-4	TGTGCCAGCAGCTATAACATGCAGGGGGAAGATGAGCAACTGTTTTTT	CASSYNMQGEDEQLFF
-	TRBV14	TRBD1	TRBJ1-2	TGTGCCAGCAGCCAAGCAGACAGGGCGGGTGGCTACACCTTC	CASSQADRAGGYTF
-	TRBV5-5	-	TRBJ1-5	TGTGCCAGCAGCTTGGGAGTGAGCAATCAGCCCCAGCATTTT	CASSLGVSNQPQHF
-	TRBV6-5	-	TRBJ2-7	TGTGCCAGCTGGGCAGGGATCAACGAGCAGTACTTC	CASWAGINEQYF
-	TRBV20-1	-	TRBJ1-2	TGCAGTGCTAGTAGGACAGTTTATGGCTACACCTTC	CSASRTVYGYTF
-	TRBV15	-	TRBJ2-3	TGTGCCACCAGCAGAGATCCAACTCCGGGGGATACGCAGTATTTT	CATSRDPTPGDTQYF
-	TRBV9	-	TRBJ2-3	TGTGCCAGCAGCCCGAGACAGGGCACAGATACGCAGTATTTT	CASSPRQGTDTQYF
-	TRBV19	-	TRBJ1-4	TGTGCCAGTAGCCTAGCCCTCAGGGGTTTTGGAACTAATGAAAAACTGTTTTTT	CASSLALRGFGTNEKLFF
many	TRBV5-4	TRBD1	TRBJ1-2	TGTGCCAGCAGTTATGGGCGGACAGGGGGATTAGGTGGCTACACCTTC	CASSYGRTGGLGGYTF
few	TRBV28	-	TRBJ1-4	TGTGCCAGCAGCCCCTTAGACAGACTCAATGAAAAACTGTTTTTT	CASSPLDRLNEKLFF
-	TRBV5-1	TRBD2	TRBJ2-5	TGCGCCAGCAGCCCGAGCGGGGGCCGGGAGACCCAGTACTTC	CASSPSGGRETQYF
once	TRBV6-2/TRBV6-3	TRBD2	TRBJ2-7	TGTGCCAGCAGTTACCCTCTAGCGGTCGGGGACGAGCAGTACTTC	CASSYPLAVGDEQYF
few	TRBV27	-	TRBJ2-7	TGTGCCAGCAGTCCCGGAAGAGGACAGACCCTCCGGTACGAGCAGTACTTC	CASSPGRGQTLRYEQYF
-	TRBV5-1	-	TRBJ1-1	TGCGCCAGCAGCTATCAGGGCGGGAACACTGAAGCTTTCTTT	CASSYQGGNTEAFF
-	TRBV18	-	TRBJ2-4	TGTGCCAGCTCTCTAGACAGGGCCAAAAACATTCAGTACTTC	CASSLDRAKNIQYF
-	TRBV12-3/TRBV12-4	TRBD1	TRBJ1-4	TGTGCCAGCAATCCAGGGGGCCCGTCCAAACTGTTTTTT	CASNPGGPSKLFF
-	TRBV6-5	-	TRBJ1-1	TGTGCCAGCAGTTACTCGAGGACAGCTCAAGCTTTCTTT	CASSYSRTAQAFF
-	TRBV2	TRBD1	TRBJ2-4	TGTGCCAGCAGTAGAGAGGGACAGATAGCCAAAAACATTCAGTACTTC	CASSREGQIAKNIQYF
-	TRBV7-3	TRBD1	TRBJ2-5	TGTGCCAGCTCCCCCGGGACAGGGGTTACCCAGTACTTC	CASSPGTGVTQYF
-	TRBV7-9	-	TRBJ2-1	TGTGCCAGCAGCTTGCAGGGGAGGGTATACAATGAGCAGTTCTTC	CASSLQGRVYNEQFF
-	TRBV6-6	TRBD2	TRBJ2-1	TGTGCCAGCGATAAGTGGACTAGCGGGAGGGGGTCTGAGCAGTTCTTC	CASDKWTSGRGSEQFF
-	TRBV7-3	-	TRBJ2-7	TGTGCCAGCAGCTTAGGGGCGACCCCTTACGAGCAGTACTTC	CASSLGATPYEQYF